Here is one T cell receptor beta chain with its context. This CDR3 is 13 amino acids long. Germline CDR1 LGHDT, CDR2 YNNKEL (reference sequence). Between the trimmed V and J ends, which lost 1 base and 9 bases, there was a span of 12 bases. The record originates from a study of blood T cell repertoires in COVID-19. Overall study context: Researchers got acute and convalescent COVID-19 samples from the United States, Italy and Spain.

The assay was immunoSEQ multiplex PCR, and TCRdb's table has in-frame clones only and misses some. In the table there are 85,000 to 100,000 clones, 55% to 80% of which are singletons. The sequence was obtained from a woman aged 55-70 years in a cohort sampled during active or convalescent COVID-19. The V gene is TRBV3-1 (or the pseudogene TRBV3-2), the J gene TRBJ1-1; tentative D call: TRBD1 (6 bases). Sequenced material: peripheral blood. CDR3 in amino acids: CASSQGRQVKAFF. The CDR3 bases are TGTGCCAGCAGCCAAGGCCGACAGGTGAAAGCTTTCTTT.